This TCR beta chain was obtained from a study of Ad26.COV2.S vaccination and SARS-CoV-2 variants. Study findings and constraints: Whether participants received vaccine or placebo, their non-spike TCR breadth was similar.

The CDR3 consists of 14 residues. Germline V CDR1 and CDR2: SGHDT, YYEEEE. The V end lost 0 bases, the J end lost 9 bases, and 10 bases lay between the germline ends. The data were produced by immunoSEQ multiplex PCR, yet TCRdb's version contains in-frame clones alone and is incomplete. The profile shows a few hundred thousand clones, approximately 90% of them singletons. In regard to this clone: No antigen is known for it.

As to treatment: 19 received Ad26.COV2.S at low or high dose, single or two shots; several received placebo; per-sample allocation not given. Sampling was performed 63 days after the first vaccine or placebo injection. This sequence originates from a person aged 18-65 years who received the Ad26.COV2.S COVID-19 vaccine or a placebo. Sample: peripheral blood, taken in a trial of Ad26.COV2.S vaccine versus placebo. The rearrangement uses TRBV5-6 and TRBJ1-6; D is undetermined. The DNA of the CDR3 is TGTGCCAGCAGCTTGGTGGGCTCGGCTTCACCCCTCCACTTT. This gives the protein CASSLVGSASPLHF.